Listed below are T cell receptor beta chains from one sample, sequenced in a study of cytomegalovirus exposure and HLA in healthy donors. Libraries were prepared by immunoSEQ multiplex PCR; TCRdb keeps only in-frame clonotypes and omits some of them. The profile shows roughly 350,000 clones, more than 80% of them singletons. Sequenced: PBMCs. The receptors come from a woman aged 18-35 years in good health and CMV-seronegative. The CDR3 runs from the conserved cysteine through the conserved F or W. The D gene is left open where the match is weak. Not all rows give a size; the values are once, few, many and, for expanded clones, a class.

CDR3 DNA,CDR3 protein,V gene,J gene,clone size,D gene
TGTGCCAGCAGTGCTTCCTCTTACAATGAGCAGTTCTTC,CASSASSYNEQFF,TRBV6-1,TRBJ2-1,-,-
TGTGCCAGCTCACCTGGGCTAGCGGGAGTCCACGAGCAGTACTTC,CASSPGLAGVHEQYF,TRBV18,TRBJ2-7,-,TRBD2
TGTGCCAGCAGCTTGACAGACGAGCAGTACTTC,CASSLTDEQYF,TRBV7-9,TRBJ2-7,-,-
TGTGCCAGCACCAGAACCCAGGGGTTTAGCAATCAGCCCCAGCATTTT,CASTRTQGFSNQPQHF,TRBV28,TRBJ1-5,-,-
TGTGCCTGGAGTGGACAGGGGAACACTGAAGCTTTCTTT,CAWSGQGNTEAFF,TRBV30,TRBJ1-1,-,TRBD1
TGTGCCAGCAGCCCCGTAGCGGGTTCCGAGCAGTACTTC,CASSPVAGSEQYF,TRBV7-9,TRBJ2-7,-,TRBD2
TGTGCCAGCACCCCTGGGACAGGACCCTACGAGCAGTACTTC,CASTPGTGPYEQYF,TRBV28,TRBJ2-7,-,TRBD1
TGCGCCAGCAGCCAGTCCGCACTAGCGGGATCCGCGGAGCTGTTTTTT,CASSQSALAGSAELFF,TRBV4-1,TRBJ2-2,-,TRBD2
TGCGCCAGCAGCCAAGCTACTTTCCCGGGAGATACCTACAATGAGCAGTTCTTC,CASSQATFPGDTYNEQFF,TRBV4-3,TRBJ2-1,-,-
TGTGCCAGCAGTTTCCGGGGCTCCTACGAGCAGTACTTC,CASSFRGSYEQYF,TRBV6-5,TRBJ2-7,once,-
TGTGCCTGGAGTTTGCGGAACAATGAGCAGTTCTTC,CAWSLRNNEQFF,TRBV30,TRBJ2-1,-,-
TGCGCCAGCAGCCAAGCGGGAGTTCGGGCGGATACGCAGTATTTT,CASSQAGVRADTQYF,TRBV4-3,TRBJ2-3,once,-
TGTGCCAGCATCCCCAAGTATGGGCCTAGCGGGAGGGCCTCCCCACAAGAGACCCAGTACTTC,CASIPKYGPSGRASPQETQYF,TRBV16,TRBJ2-5,-,TRBD2
TGTGCCAGCAGTTGGGCACAAACTAGCACAGATACGCAGTATTTT,CASSWAQTSTDTQYF,TRBV2,TRBJ2-3,-,-
TGTGCCAGCAGCAAGGGGGCTGGGACTAGCGGCTACGAGCAGTACTTC,CASSKGAGTSGYEQYF,TRBV7-9,TRBJ2-7,-,TRBD2
TGTGCCACCAGCAGGCGGGCCTCCTACAATGAGCAGTTCTTC,CATSRRASYNEQFF,TRBV15,TRBJ2-1,-,-
TGTGCCAGCAGTTTGCACCGCGACAGGGTAAATCAGCCCCAGCATTTT,CASSLHRDRVNQPQHF,TRBV27,TRBJ1-5,-,TRBD1
TGTGCCAGCAGCTTAAGGGGGTGGGCTAATGAAAAACTGTTTTTT,CASSLRGWANEKLFF,TRBV7-2,TRBJ1-4,-,-
TGTGCCAGCAGCTTAATGGGACATCAGAACACTGAAGCTTTCTTT,CASSLMGHQNTEAFF,TRBV13,TRBJ1-1,-,-
TGTGCCAGCAGCCACACCACTAGCGGGAGGGGGTCCTACGAGCAGTACTTC,CASSHTTSGRGSYEQYF,TRBV11-1,TRBJ2-7,-,TRBD2
TGTGCCAGCAGCTCCCTAGCGGGAGTGGAGACCCAGTACTTC,CASSSLAGVETQYF,TRBV7-2,TRBJ2-5,-,TRBD2
TGTGCCAGCAGCCAGGGTCCCCCTAGAGTTACCTACGAGCAGTACTTC,CASSQGPPRVTYEQYF,TRBV14,TRBJ2-7,-,-
TGCGCCAGCAGCCCAACCCTGGGACAGGACTCCTACGAGCAGTACTTC,CASSPTLGQDSYEQYF,TRBV4-3,TRBJ2-7,once,TRBD1
TGTGCCAGCAGCCCCCCAGGGCTTGTCTACGAGCAGTACTTC,CASSPPGLVYEQYF,TRBV11-2,TRBJ2-7,-,-
TGTGCCAGCAGCTTTGATGTCAGTGGTGGCTACACCTTC,CASSFDVSGGYTF,TRBV7-9,TRBJ1-2,few,-
TGTGCCAGCAGCTTTAGCGGGGTGGGGGGTGAGCAGTTCTTC,CASSFSGVGGEQFF,TRBV7-9,TRBJ2-1,-,TRBD2
TGTGCCAGCAGCTTGAACAGGGGGTCTCAGCCCCAGCATTTT,CASSLNRGSQPQHF,TRBV7-2,TRBJ1-5,-,TRBD1
TGCGCCAGCAGCCAAGGGACAGGGGGCTTTTATGGCTACACCTTC,CASSQGTGGFYGYTF,TRBV4-3,TRBJ1-2,-,TRBD1
TGTGCCAGCAGTCCGAGGACTAGCGGGAGGAGGGGCCCAGATACGCAGTATTTT,CASSPRTSGRRGPDTQYF,TRBV7-3,TRBJ2-3,-,TRBD2
TGTGCCAGCTCACCCCTCGAGGGGGGGGCAAAGACCCAGTACTTC,CASSPLEGGAKTQYF,TRBV18,TRBJ2-5,-,-
TGCAGCGTTGTACCCCCGACTAGCGGGAGAGGTAAGGAGCAGTTCTTC,CSVVPPTSGRGKEQFF,TRBV29-1,TRBJ2-1,-,TRBD2
TGCGCCAGCAGCCAAGGGGGGGAAGCGGGATGGCATGGCTACACCTTC,CASSQGGEAGWHGYTF,TRBV4-3,TRBJ1-2,-,-
TGTGCCAGCAGCTCCCTGGGACTAGCGGGAGACAATGAGCAGTTCTTC,CASSSLGLAGDNEQFF,TRBV27,TRBJ2-1,-,TRBD2
TGCGCCAGCAGCTTGGGGACAGGGATCTACAATGAGCAGTTCTTC,CASSLGTGIYNEQFF,TRBV5-1,TRBJ2-1,-,TRBD1